This T cell receptor (beta chain) was identified during a study of cytomegalovirus exposure and HLA in healthy donors. Broader study findings: TCR beta V segments were, for the most part, productive about 87% or about 30% of the time in an earlier analysis. It was taken for granted in presence/absence analyses that sequencing depth across donors was roughly uniform. HLA alleles showed associations with approximately 15,000 TCR beta sequences in a later analysis, at a 0.05 false discovery rate.

The study ran its PCR with 60 Vbeta and 13 Jbeta primers. Profiled with immunoSEQ multiplex PCR; TCRdb holds only in-frame clones, not every one. This sample has roughly 170,000 clones, with more than 60% found just once. There are a few counts of this clone. Its antigen is currently unknown. The CDR3 spans 14 residues. Germline V gene lookup returns CDR1 MDHEN and CDR2 SYDVKM. With V trimmed by 6 bases and J by 4 bases, 6 bases remained unmatched. The chain links TRBV28 to TRBJ2-7, with 10 nucleotides matching TRBD1. Input material: PBMCs. The source of this sequence is a woman between 25 and 40 years old in good health and CMV-seropositive. In nucleotides, the CDR3 is TGTGCCAGCAGCACCGGGACAGGGGCTTACGAGCAGTACTTC. It specifies CASSTGTGAYEQYF.